This TCR beta chain emerged from a study of T cell responses to AZD1222 COVID-19 vaccine. Profiled with immunoSEQ multiplex PCR; TCRdb holds only in-frame clones, not every one. The sample lists over 100,000 clones; roughly nine tenths were seen once. This receptor was identified in an adult who received the MenACWY meningococcal vaccine as a control. The sequencing here drew on peripheral blood, taken 28 days after the second dose of the MenACWY control vaccine.

CDR3 protein: CATGVSGPPNNEQFF. CDR3 nucleotides: TGTGCCACCGGAGTTTCAGGGCCTCCAAACAATGAGCAGTTCTTC. The rearrangement joins TRBV5-5 to TRBJ2-1; maybe TRBD1 (5 bases). V was trimmed by 9 bases and J by 5 bases, leaving 21 bases between them. The CDR3 runs 15 residues. CDR1 and CDR2 (germline): SGHKS, YYEKEE (reference sequence).